This T cell receptor beta chain was identified during a study of regulatory T cells in long-lasting Graves disease. Study-wide results and limits: TCR diversity was lower in persistent Graves' patients than in newly diagnosed ones.

Construction of TCR beta libraries relied on iRepertoire HTBI primers and on Arm-PCR targeting CDR3 regions. Using its own MiXCR run on the multiplex PCR reads, TCRdb lists one record per CDR3 protein. This sample carries 520,000 or so distinct CDR3 sequences, about 12% of them seen once, and the ten largest clones take more than 8%. For this clonotype: Its matching antigen is unknown. A read error may explain this, as a much larger clone is one base away.

The length of the CDR3 is 16 residues. CDR1 SGHTA and CDR2 FQGNSA come from the germline V gene. The time point: newly diagnosed GD, antithyroid drugs for less than 3 months. The TCR library was prepared using RNA isolated from PBMCs. This sample was shared with a second study, whose subject was T cells in Graves' hyperthyroidism and ophthalmopathy.

The specimen was peripheral blood mononuclear cells (PBMCs), collected at new diagnosis, from a patient treated with antithyroid drugs. The V and J genes are TRBV7-2 and TRBJ2-1, with 7 bases identical to TRBD1. The clonotype originates from a woman under 40 with Graves disease. CDR3 region: CASSLTGTTGVNEQSF. The CDR3 DNA follows: TGTGCCAGCAGCTTAACGGGAACCACAGGGGTCAATGAGCAGTCCTTC.